The 32 T cell receptor beta chains below were found in one sample sequenced in a study of CD4+ T cells in melanoma. The table came from immunoSEQ multiplex PCR; TCRdb's copy has only in-frame clones and leaves some out. The table shows roughly 10,000 clones, with 65% to 70% occurring only once. The sample consisted of cells from a culture (not recorded whether cultured in vitro). The receptor set was obtained from a human donor with melanoma.

This clone was seen more than once but under ten times. J is TRBJ2-3 and V is TRBV20-1; D gene uncertain. CDR3 length: 10 amino acids. CDR1 and CDR2 (germline): DFQATT, SNEGSKA (reference sequence). V shed 6 bases and J shed 6 bases, with 7 bases lying between them. DNA of the CDR3: TGCAGTGCAACTCGGGATACGCAGTATTTT. This sequence encodes CSATRDTQYF.

The chain is built from TRBV30 and TRBJ2-2; D unresolved. V was clipped by 2 bases and J by 2 bases, with 9 bases between them. The CDR3 sequence is 14 residues long. CDR1 GTSNPN and CDR2 SVGIG come from the germline V gene (reference sequence). This chain's CDR3 is CAWSLGFNTGELFF. The CDR3 nucleotides are TGTGCCTGGAGTTTGGGCTTTAACACCGGGGAGCTGTTTTTT. The full variable domain, its missing parts supplied by reference TRBV30 and TRBJ2-2, is SQTIHQWPATLVQPVGSPLSLECTVEGTSNPNLYWYRQAAGRGLQLLFYSVGIGQISSEVPQNLSASRPQDRQFILSSKKLLLSDSGFYLCAWSLGFNTGELFFGEGSRLTVL.

A few counts support this clone. The gene calls are TRBV2 and TRBJ1-1; D gene ambiguous. CDR3 size: 11 residues. CDR1 SNHLY and CDR2 FYNNEI come from the germline V gene. V lost 4 bases, J lost 1 base, and 1 base lay in between. The CDR3 loop reads CASSANTEAFF. In DNA form, the CDR3 reads TGTGCCAGCAGTGCGAACACTGAAGCTTTCTTT.

This clone has more than one count but fewer than ten. V gene TRBV2 combines with J gene TRBJ2-7, with TRBD1 matching over 10 bases. Germline-derived CDR1 and CDR2 are SNHLY and FYNNEI. V shed 6 bases and J 5 bases; nucleotides not matched to a gene: 7. CDR3 length equals 14 residues. The CDR3 sequence is CASRGTGVVHEQYF. CDR3 nucleotides: TGTGCCAGCAGGGGGACAGGGGTGGTCCACGAGCAGTACTTC.

DNA of the CDR3: TGTGCCAGCGGGCTCCGGCAGCCCCAGCATTTT. Translation: CASGLRQPQHF. The chain is built from TRBV6-6 and TRBJ1-5; D gene unclear. The CDR3 has 11 residues. Trimming took 8 bases from V and 7 from J, leaving 9 bases between them. Germline lookup yields CDR1 MNHNY and CDR2 SVGAGI (reference sequence).

The chain joins TRBV30 to TRBJ1-6; 7 nucleotides match TRBD1. After removal of 3 bases from V and 11 bases from J, the junction contained 10 bases not matched to a gene. Germline V gives CDR1 GTSNPN, CDR2 SVGIG (reference sequence). There are 14 residues in the CDR3. The CDR3 loop reads CAWSRGTQSTPLHF. DNA of the CDR3: TGTGCCTGGAGCAGGGGGACACAATCGACACCCCTCCACTTT.

The chain combines TRBV30 with TRBJ1-1; a weak D match, TRBD1 (6 bases). The germline V gene encodes CDR1 GTSNPN and CDR2 SVGIG (reference sequence). V dropped 0 bases and J dropped 0 bases, with 14 bases sitting between them. The CDR3 is made up of 16 amino acids. CDR3 amino acids: CAWSVGGLWMNTEAFF. The CDR3 region has the DNA TGTGCCTGGAGTGTCGGGGGCTTATGGATGAACACTGAAGCTTTCTTT.

V is TRBV6-1 and J is TRBJ2-2; D remains ambiguous. CDR3 length: 16 amino acids. Trimming cost V 2 bases and J 5 bases, with 15 bases left between them. Germline loops: CDR1 MNHNS, CDR2 SASEGT. Written as DNA, the CDR3 is TGTGCCAGCAGTGAAAAGGTGTACCTCCTTACCGGGGAGCTGTTTTTT. Translated, it gives CASSEKVYLLTGELFF.

V is TRBV5-1 and J is TRBJ1-5, with D hard to call. Germline CDR1 SGHRS, CDR2 YFSETQ. The length of the CDR3 is 17 residues. V gave up 0 bases and J gave up 7 bases, with 20 bases separating them. CDR3 bases: TGCGCCAGCAGCTTGGTTCTTAGGCCAGGTAATCTACAGCCCCAGCATTTT. This encodes CASSLVLRPGNLQPQHF.

V is TRBV29-1 and J is TRBJ2-1; possible D gene TRBD1, 7 bases. The V gene's germline CDR1 is SQVTM and CDR2 ANQGSEA. This CDR3 contains 13 residues. Trimming removed 8 bases from V and 4 bases from J, with 15 bases in between. CDR3 protein: CSLGQAGYNEQFF. The DNA for the CDR3 is TGCAGCTTAGGACAGGCGGGGTACAATGAGCAGTTCTTC.

This clone was picked up a small number of times. V and J are TRBV7-9 and TRBJ1-4; D may be TRBD1 (6 bases). Trimming cost V 6 bases and J 4 bases, with 18 bases left between them. Germline CDR1 is SEHNR and CDR2 is FQNEAQ (reference sequence). This CDR3 comprises 16 residues. CDR3: CASSPLRGLSNEKLFF. As DNA, the CDR3 is TGTGCCAGCAGTCCCCTTCGGGGGCTGAGTAATGAAAAACTGTTTTTT.

The chain links TRBV6-1 to TRBJ1-4; the D gene is possibly TRBD1 (6 bases). Germline V gene lookup returns CDR1 MNHNS and CDR2 SASEGT. Deletions cut 9 bases from V and 1 base from J, with 9 bases between. This CDR3 spans 13 amino acids. The chain's CDR3 is CARGAVTNEKLFF. Here the CDR3 DNA reads TGTGCCAGGGGGGCGGTAACTAATGAAAAACTGTTTTTT.

V is TRBV18 and J is TRBJ1-2; 9 nucleotides match TRBD1. The J segment lost 0 bases and the V segment lost 2 bases, leaving 4 bases of the junction unmatched. From germline, CDR1 is KGHSH and CDR2 LQKENI. The CDR3 sequence is 16 residues long. The CDR3 region has the DNA TGTGCCAGCTCACCAACAGGGGGCGAAGCTAACTATGGCTACACCTTC. Translating gives CASSPTGGEANYGYTF.

The gene calls are TRBV4-1 and TRBJ1-2, with 7 bases that match TRBD1. V lost 0 bases to trimming and J lost 5 bases; unmatched junction nucleotides: 6. The CDR3 extends over 15 amino acids. Germline V CDR1 and CDR2: MGHRA, YSYEKL. The CDR3 is CASSQEGDSIYGYTF. The CDR3 nucleotides are TGCGCCAGCAGCCAAGAAGGGGACAGCATTTATGGCTACACCTTC.

This clone was recorded a few times. V usage is TRBV30 and J usage is TRBJ1-3; no definite D call. Between the trimmed V and J ends, which lost 1 base and 4 bases, there was a span of 11 bases. Per the germline V gene, CDR1 is GTSNPN and CDR2 is SVGIG (reference sequence). CDR3 length equals 14 residues. This chain's CDR3 is CAWSAGGGGNTIYF. The CDR3 nucleotides are TGTGCCTGGAGTGCGGGCGGTGGGGGAAACACCATATATTTT.

In this sample, this clone turned up once. This sequence joins TRBV23-1 and TRBJ1-1; no reliable D call. TRBV23-1 is designated an ORF whose function remains uncertain. The CDR3 consists of 15 residues. V lost 7 bases and J lost 11, with 26 bases in between. The CDR3 sequence: CASTLSRDLPALAFF. CDR3 DNA: TGCGCCAGCACTCTGAGCAGAGACCTACCTGCGCTGGCTTTCTTT.

The V gene is TRBV5-1, the J gene TRBJ1-3; weak D call: TRBD1 (5 bases). CDR1 is SGHRS, CDR2 YFSETQ, per germline. The V and J ends lost 0 bases and 3 bases respectively, with 10 bases between them. CDR3 length equals 15 residues. CDR3 sequence: CASSLDPGFGNTIYF. CDR3 in DNA: TGCGCCAGCAGCTTGGACCCAGGGTTTGGAAACACCATATATTTT.

The V gene is TRBV6-6, the J gene TRBJ1-5, with a tentative D call TRBD1 (5 bases). In germline, CDR1 is MNHNY, CDR2 SVGAGI (reference sequence). This CDR3 region has 14 residues. Trimming left V 5 bases short and J 7 bases short, with 15 bases between. The CDR3 region has the DNA TGTGCCAGCAGTACCCGCGGGGCGAGGCAGCCCCAGCATTTT. It specifies CASSTRGARQPQHF.

The chain uses TRBV13 and TRBJ2-1, with D perhaps matching TRBD1 or TRBD2 (5 bases each). Germline CDR1 reads PRHDT; CDR2 reads FYEKMQ (reference sequence). V lost 1 base to trimming and J lost 10 bases, with 8 bases between them. The CDR3 has 12 amino acids. CDR3 bases: TGTGCCAGCAGCTTAGAGTGGGGGGAGCAGTTCTTC. Its protein is CASSLEWGEQFF.

The rearrangement uses TRBV4-2 and TRBJ2-3, with a weak D call TRBD2 (6 bases). The CDR3 contains 17 residues. Deletions cut 5 bases from V and 0 bases from J, with 18 bases between. The germline CDR1 and CDR2 sequences are LGHNA and YNFKEQ. CDR3 in amino acids: CASSSGGRGLSTDTQYF. The CDR3 nucleotides read TGTGCCAGCAGCTCGGGTGGGCGGGGCCTAAGCACAGATACGCAGTATTTT.

V and J are TRBV6-1 and TRBJ1-5; unclear D gene. Trimming cost V 6 bases and J 2 bases, with 11 bases left between them. Germline V gene lookup returns CDR1 MNHNS and CDR2 SASEGT. The CDR3 spans 14 residues. This CDR3 is CASRVSGGNQPQHF. Written as DNA, the CDR3 is TGTGCCAGCAGGGTTAGTGGTGGCAATCAGCCCCAGCATTTT.

The gene calls are TRBV9 and TRBJ2-1; TRBD1 matches at 7 bases. With 2 bases clipped from V and 4 bases from J, the junction kept 3 bases outside the gene matches. Germline CDR1 SGDLS, CDR2 YYNGEE. This CDR3 spans 14 amino acids. In DNA, the CDR3 is TGTGCCAGCAGCGTCCAGGGACAGTACAATGAGCAGTTCTTC. Its protein product is CASSVQGQYNEQFF. Drawing the rest from reference TRBV9 and TRBJ2-1, the complete variable domain is DSGVTQTPKHLITATGQRVTLRCSPRSGDLSVYWYQQSLDQGLQFLIQYYNGEERAKGNILERFSAQQFPDLHSELNLSSLELGDSALYFCASSVQGQYNEQFFGPGTRLTVL.

The chain is built from TRBV6-8 and TRBJ1-4; 7 bases match TRBD1. Germline V gene data show CDR1 as MNHGY and CDR2 as SAAAGT. The CDR3 totals 14 residues. The V segment lost 6 bases and the J segment 4 bases; nucleotides outside the gene matches: 5. Here the CDR3 reads CASSLDRINEKLFF. The CDR3 region has the DNA TGTGCCAGCAGCCTGGACAGGATTAATGAAAAACTGTTTTTT.

V usage is TRBV19 and J usage is TRBJ1-5; the match to TRBD1 covers 9 bases. V lost 11 bases and J lost 0; bases outside the gene matches: 11. The CDR3 consists of 16 residues. In germline, CDR1 is LNHDA, CDR2 SQIVND (reference sequence). The CDR3 coding sequence is TGTGCCTCAAAGACAGGGGGGACCTATAGCAATCAGCCCCAGCATTTT. Translation gives CASKTGGTYSNQPQHF.

This sequence joins TRBV7-3 and TRBJ2-7; D is unclear. V lost 4 bases to trimming and J lost 0 bases, with 10 bases between them. Germline assignment: CDR1 SGHTA and CDR2 FQGTGA. CDR3 length: 14 residues. The CDR3 sequence is CASSYRRNSYEQYF. Written as DNA, the CDR3 is TGTGCCAGCAGCTACAGACGGAACTCCTACGAGCAGTACTTC.

This clone was recorded a few times. The gene calls are TRBV11-2 and TRBJ2-7; D gene ambiguous. The CDR3 has 15 amino acids. CDR1 SGHAT and CDR2 FQNNGV come from the germline V gene. The ends were cut back, 3 bases at V and 3 bases at J, with 15 bases in the middle. CDR3 residues: CASSFQWGPDYEQYF. The CDR3 DNA is TGTGCCAGCAGCTTCCAATGGGGTCCAGACTACGAGCAGTACTTC.

The table lists this clone with a count of one. V gene TRBV5-1 combines with J gene TRBJ2-3, with D perhaps matching TRBD2 (7 bases). CDR3 size: 14 residues. Trimming removed 4 bases at V and 4 bases at J, with 13 bases between. CDR1 is SGHRS, CDR2 YFSETQ, per germline. The DNA of the CDR3 is TGCGCCAGCAGCGGGTGGGGGGGCGCAGATACGCAGTATTTT. It specifies CASSGWGGADTQYF. Looking up the rest from reference TRBV5-1 and TRBJ2-3 gives the full variable domain: KAGVTQTPRYLIKTRGQQVTLSCSPISGHRSVSWYQQTPGQGLQFLFEYFSETQRNKGNFPGRFSGRQFSNSRSEMNVSTLELGDSALYLCASSGWGGADTQYFGPGTRLTVL.

The V call is TRBV11-2, the J call TRBJ2-7, with a tentative D call TRBD1 (5 bases). The germline CDR1 and CDR2 sequences are SGHAT and FQNNGV. V dropped 4 bases and J dropped 1 base, with 17 bases sitting between them. The CDR3 length is 16 residues. CDR3 coding DNA: TGTGCCAGCAGCTCTCATAGCTCAGGGATTTCCTACGAGCAGTACTTC. Translating gives CASSSHSSGISYEQYF. Full variable domain (remainder filled in from reference TRBV11-2 and TRBJ2-7): EAGVAQSPRYKIIEKRQSVAFWCNPISGHATLYWYQQILGQGPKLLIQFQNNGVVDDSQLPKDRFSAERLKGVDSTLKIQPAKLEDSAVYLCASSSHSSGISYEQYFGPGTRLTVT.

This chain connects TRBV5-4 to TRBJ2-5; D gene ambiguous. The J call may be faulty, since TRBJ2-7 better matches the DNA end. There are 12 residues in the CDR3. The V gene's germline CDR1 is SGHNT and CDR2 YYREEE (reference sequence). The CDR3 here is CASSSGRYEQYF. In DNA form, the CDR3 reads TGTGCCAGCAGCTCCGGAAGATACGAGCAGTACTTC.

This clone was recorded only once. J is TRBJ1-4 and V is TRBV6-1; tentatively, D is TRBD1 (5 bases). V dropped 1 base and J dropped 8 bases, with 14 bases sitting between them. From germline, CDR1 is MNHNS and CDR2 SASEGT. This CDR3 spans 15 amino acids. The CDR3 DNA sequence: TGTGCCAGCAGTGAAGAGGGGACTGGTGGCGAAAAACTGTTTTTT. It yields the protein CASSEEGTGGEKLFF.

The V and J genes are TRBV7-2 and TRBJ2-1, with 12 bases matching TRBD2. The V gene end was trimmed by 0 bases and the J gene end by 9 bases; junction bases not matched to a gene: 9. The CDR3 loop spans 17 amino acids. Germline values: CDR1 SGHTA, CDR2 FQGNSA. CDR3 DNA: TGTGCCAGCAGCTTAGCCTCCGGGACTAGCGGGTTGGTTGAGCAGTTCTTC. Protein: CASSLASGTSGLVEQFF.

The rearrangement links TRBV5-1 to TRBJ1-1; 7 bases line up with TRBD1. The V gene's germline CDR1 is SGHRS and CDR2 YFSETQ. The CDR3 has 15 residues. The J segment lost 0 bases and the V segment lost 1 base, leaving 3 bases of the junction unmatched. This chain's CDR3 is CASSLRTGLNTEAFF. The CDR3 bases are TGCGCCAGCAGCTTGAGGACAGGTTTGAACACTGAAGCTTTCTTT.